This TCR beta chain was captured by sequencing in a study of CD8+ T cells in alopecia areata. At the level of the study: Severity scores in treated patients reflected the percentage of scalp affected.

Stated treatment: oral pan-JAK inhibitor, 5-10 mg twice daily. Extracted from the samples, RNA was reverse transcribed into cDNA to serve as the sequencing template. The assay was immunoSEQ multiplex PCR, and TCRdb's table has in-frame clones only and misses some. The sample contains 150,000 to 200,000 clones, around three fifths of which appear only once. Notes on this clone: Antigen specificity is unknown.

Study observations and caveats: Higher clonality and more expanded CD8+ clones appeared in lesional than normal scalp.

The CDR3 is 14 residues long. V was shortened by 4 bases and J by 4 bases, with 16 bases between the two germline ends. Germline lookup yields CDR1 SQVTM and CDR2 ANQGSEA. The clonotype originates from a human donor with alopecia areata. Sequenced material: CD4+ T cells sorted from blood, taken at week 24, from a patient treated with tofacitinib. The gene calls are TRBV29-1 and TRBJ1-1, with D possibly matching TRBD1 (5 bases). CDR3 DNA: TGCAGCGTTGGGCCCCGGGGGAGTGGCACTGAAGCTTTCTTT. It is translated as CSVGPRGSGTEAFF.